This entry lists 10 T cell receptor beta chains sequenced from one sample in a study of a mutant IDH1 vaccine in newly diagnosed glioma. Time point: week 35, safety follow-up. Vaccination used 300 ug of mutant IDH1 20-mer peptide per dose, with topical imiquimod. The repertoire was sequenced with immunoSEQ multiplex PCR; TCRdb's copy has only in-frame clones and lacks some. This table has 25,000 to 40,000 clones, over 65% appearing once. Their antigens remain unidentified. Sequenced material: PBMCs, taken from a glioma patient whose treatment included an IDH1 peptide vaccine. These receptors were taken from a man under 40 with glioma.

This chain uses TRBV27 with TRBJ1-2, with D possibly matching TRBD1 (5 bases). The germline V gene encodes CDR1 MNHEY and CDR2 SMNVEV (reference sequence). V was clipped by 0 bases and J by 7 bases, with 15 bases between them. The CDR3 has 15 residues. CDR3 DNA: TGTGCCAGCAGTTTATCGGGGACCCCGAGGGCTGGCTACACCTTC. Translated, it gives CASSLSGTPRAGYTF.

This chain links TRBV9 with TRBJ2-3; 8 bases agree with TRBD2. This CDR3 is built from 16 residues. Trimming cost V 2 bases and J 0 bases; bases outside gene matches: 5. In germline, CDR1 is SGDLS, CDR2 YYNGEE. This chain's CDR3 is CASSVTGLASTDTQYF. The CDR3 nucleotides are TGTGCCAGCAGCGTTACCGGACTAGCTAGCACAGATACGCAGTATTTT.

V and J are TRBV11-2 and TRBJ1-1; D call uncertain. Trimming took off 5 bases at V and 2 bases at J, with 9 bases between the two ends. Germline V gene lookup returns CDR1 SGHAT and CDR2 FQNNGV. This CDR3 has 13 amino acids. CDR3 protein: CASSRQENTEAFF. In DNA, the CDR3 is TGTGCCAGCAGCCGCCAGGAAAACACTGAAGCTTTCTTT.

The J gene is TRBJ1-2, the V gene TRBV30; 8 nucleotides align to TRBD1. The length of the CDR3 is 13 residues. Unmatched junction bases numbered 5, after V lost 3 bases and J lost 5 bases. Germline V lookup: CDR1 GTSNPN, CDR2 SVGIG (reference sequence). For the CDR3, the DNA is TGTGCCTGGAGCCGGGACAGGCCTTATGGCTACACCTTC. Translation: CAWSRDRPYGYTF.

The V gene is TRBV6-1, the J gene TRBJ2-7, with 16 bases lining up with TRBD2. The germline V gene has CDR1 MNHNS and CDR2 SASEGT. CDR3 length: 17 amino acids. The V gene end was trimmed by 3 bases and the J gene end by 4 bases; junction bases not matched to a gene: 6. CDR3 in amino acids: CASSEVGLAGGVYEQYF. DNA for the CDR3: TGTGCCAGCAGTGAGGTGGGACTAGCGGGAGGGGTTTACGAGCAGTACTTC.

The J gene is TRBJ1-2, the V gene TRBV21-1; TRBD1, as called in the table, went unchecked against the DNA. TRBV21-1 is marked as a pseudogene. The CDR3 sequence is 17 residues long. CDR3 amino acids: CASIPGTYWAFLYGYTF. DNA for the CDR3: TGTGCCAGCATCCCAGGAACCTACTGGGCCTTCCTCTATGGCTACACCTTC.

V usage is TRBV9 and J usage is TRBJ2-7; D tentatively fits TRBD1 or TRBD2 (5 bases each). This CDR3 has 14 residues. Germline CDR1 and CDR2: SGDLS and YYNGEE. Trimming shortened V by 4 bases and J by 2 bases, and 13 bases separated the two germline ends. The CDR3 spells CASSTTGTPYEQYF. The CDR3 DNA sequence: TGTGCCAGCAGCACCACCGGGACCCCCTACGAGCAGTACTTC.

This chain uses TRBV10-1 with TRBJ2-2, with D maybe TRBD2 (7 bases). CDR1 WNHNN and CDR2 SYGVQD come from the germline V gene (reference sequence). Deletions cut 11 bases from V and 1 base from J, with 14 bases between. The CDR3 has 14 amino acids. In DNA form, the CDR3 reads TGCGCCTCCGGGGAGGGGGGGAACACCGGGGAGCTGTTTTTT. It translates to CASGEGGNTGELFF.

This clone came up once. The chain has TRBV11-2 and TRBJ2-1; D not certain. Germline V gives CDR1 SGHAT, CDR2 FQNNGV. The CDR3 loop spans 13 amino acids. V shed 2 bases and J shed 5 bases, with 7 bases lying between them. The CDR3 DNA reads as TGTGCCAGCAGCTTAATTCGGGACAATGAGCAGTTCTTC. Encoded protein: CASSLIRDNEQFF.

This sequence joins TRBV7-9 and TRBJ1-1, with D unresolved. Germline V gene sequence: CDR1 SEHNR, CDR2 FQNEAQ (reference sequence). V was shortened by 2 bases and J by 5 bases, with 9 bases between the two germline ends. This CDR3 is 13 amino acids long. CDR3 sequence: CASSLWGGTEAFF. CDR3 bases: TGTGCCAGCAGCTTATGGGGAGGAACTGAAGCTTTCTTT.